A single T cell receptor beta chain is shown here with its context. Antigen specificity is unknown. The PCR made use of 60 Vbeta and 13 Jbeta primers. The repertoire was sequenced with immunoSEQ multiplex PCR; TCRdb's copy has only in-frame clones and lacks some. The sample has around 100,000 clones, over 65% seen once. This sample was taken from a study of cytomegalovirus exposure and HLA in healthy donors. Overall study results and limits: In a later analysis, V- and J-gene trimming of beta chains associated with a DCLRE1C missense variant, replicated independently. Equally common other TCR beta chains were less clonally expanded than HLA-associated ones, a later analysis found. Immune exposure information comprised only CMV serostatus. Links to common viral pathogens appeared, in a later analysis, for several of the most significant clusters.

This CDR3 has 14 amino acids. The V gene lost 5 bases and the J gene lost 4 bases, with 14 bases spanning the gap. Germline CDR1 reads SEHNR; CDR2 reads FQNEAQ (reference sequence). Sequencing was performed on PBMCs. The chain has TRBV7-9 and TRBJ1-2; no clear D gene. The TCR was taken from a middle-aged woman in good health and CMV-seropositive. CDR3 nucleotides: TGTGCCAGCAGCCCTGACGGGTTTAGCTATGGCTACACCTTC. The encoded protein is CASSPDGFSYGYTF.